This TCR beta chain stems from a study of cytomegalovirus exposure and HLA in healthy donors. Across the whole study: A later analysis reported the 100 to 150 validation repertoires used the same platform as the approximately 660 first-cohort repertoires. Overall study results and limits: A list of roughly 160 TCR beta chains associated with cytomegalovirus was given. According to a later analysis, TCR clusters from the first cohort tended to co-occur in the 120 or so validation repertoires. The classifier reportedly diagnosed cytomegalovirus status with high specificity and sensitivity.

To note about this clone: Antigen: not known.

Germline loops: CDR1 SGHVS, CDR2 FNYEAQ. The CDR3 runs to 16 residues. V was cut by 1 base and J by 4 bases, with 16 bases left in between. Assay: immunoSEQ multiplex PCR; the TCRdb copy retains only in-frame clones and omits some. The sample holds around 300,000 clones, approximately 88% seen once. This TCR was sampled from a man in his thirties or forties in good health and CMV-seronegative. The sample consisted of PBMCs. The gene calls are TRBV7-6 and TRBJ1-2; perhaps TRBD1 as D (5 bases). The CDR3 sequence is CASSLGVGGFGYGYTF. The CDR3, as DNA: TGTGCCAGCAGCTTAGGGGTTGGGGGGTTTGGCTATGGCTACACCTTC.